Listed below are T cell receptor beta chains from one sample, sequenced in a study of regulatory T cells in long-lasting Graves disease. In TCRdb, the multiplex PCR reads were re-called with MiXCR into one record per CDR3 protein. Seen here are hundreds of thousands of distinct CDR3 sequences, approximately 12% observed once, and the top ten hold 10%. This sample was also put to use in a study of T cells in Graves' hyperthyroidism and ophthalmopathy.

Sequences were derived from peripheral blood mononuclear cells (PBMCs), sampled at new diagnosis, from a patient treated with antithyroid drugs. The receptors come from a man aged 25 to 45 with Graves disease. CDR3s include the opening cysteine and the closing phenylalanine or tryptophan. The D gene is left open where the match is weak. Some rows have no size entry. The others give once, few or many, or a class for an expanded clone.

clone_size	d_call	v_call	j_call	cdr3_aa	cdr3_nt
few	TRBD1	TRBV5-4	TRBJ2-5	CASSWPDRVGETQYF	TGTGCCAGCAGCTGGCCGGACAGGGTTGGGGAGACCCAGTACTTC
few	TRBD1	TRBV29-1	TRBJ1-2	CSVGTGRTGRDTF	TGCAGCGTGGGGACGGGCAGGACAGGGCGGGACACCTTC
-	TRBD2	TRBV30	TRBJ2-7	CAWSPLTSGRTYEQYF	TGTGCCTGGAGCCCCCTCACTAGCGGGAGAACGTACGAGCAGTACTTC
many	-	TRBV29-1	TRBJ1-4	CSVEGSGNEKLFF	TGCAGCGTTGAAGGTTCGGGGAACGAAAAACTGTTTTTT
-	-	TRBV27	TRBJ1-5	CASSLVGIEPQHF	TGTGCCAGCAGTCTCGTAGGGATTGAGCCCCAGCATTTT
few	TRBD2	TRBV7-9	TRBJ2-3	CASSLGSSGRAATDTQYF	TGTGCCAGCAGCTTAGGGTCTAGCGGGAGGGCCGCGACAGATACGCAGTATTTT
many	-	TRBV5-1	TRBJ2-2	CASSNNRVGAGELFF	TGCGCCAGCAGTAACAACCGCGTAGGGGCCGGGGAGCTGTTTTTT
many	TRBD2	TRBV11-2	TRBJ2-2	CASSPLSGGTGELFF	TGTGCCAGCAGCCCCCTTTCGGGAGGGACGGGGGAGCTGTTTTTT
few	-	TRBV29-1	TRBJ2-5	CSPRGETQYF	TGCAGCCCCCGTGGAGAGACCCAGTACTTC
-	TRBD2	TRBV3-1	TRBJ2-3	CASSPEVLAGETDTQYF	TGTGCCAGCAGCCCAGAAGTGCTAGCGGGAGAGACAGATACGCAGTATTTT
-	-	TRBV11-2	TRBJ1-1	CASSLRQTNTEAFF	TGTGCCAGCAGCTTGCGGCAGACGAACACTGAAGCTTTCTTT
many	-	TRBV29-1	TRBJ1-1	CSVGFDRQNTEAFF	TGCAGCGTTGGATTCGACAGGCAGAACACTGAAGCTTTCTTT
-	-	TRBV24-1	TRBJ1-1	CATSDLSTTGAFF	TGTGCCACCAGTGATTTGTCGACTACCGGAGCTTTCTTT
many	-	TRBV18	TRBJ1-1	CASSPSQGNMNTEAFF	TGTGCCAGCTCACCATCACAAGGTAATATGAACACTGAAGCTTTCTTT
-	-	TRBV6-1	TRBJ2-5	CASLRIQETQYF	TGTGCCAGCTTACGGATCCAAGAGACCCAGTACTTC
few	-	TRBV30	TRBJ1-2	CAWSITGDYGYTF	TGTGCCTGGAGCATTACAGGTGACTATGGCTACACCTTC
many	TRBD1	TRBV30	TRBJ2-5	CAWSSGTGLGETQYF	TGTGCCTGGTCCTCCGGGACAGGTCTCGGGGAGACCCAGTACTTC
many	-	TRBV5-1	TRBJ1-4	CASSLARNGLNEKLFF	TGCGCCAGCAGCTTGGCCAGGAACGGACTTAATGAAAAACTGTTTTTT
many	-	TRBV7-9	TRBJ2-1	CASSLSQMDEQFF	TGTGCCAGCAGCCTGAGCCAGATGGATGAGCAGTTCTTC
many	-	TRBV20-1	TRBJ2-7	CSARDPKGVEDEQYF	TGCAGTGCTAGAGATCCCAAAGGGGTTGAGGACGAGCAGTACTTC
-	-	TRBV19	TRBJ2-6	CASSMERSSGANVLTF	TGTGCCAGTAGTATGGAACGGAGCTCTGGGGCCAACGTCCTGACTTTC
many	TRBD1	TRBV7-9	TRBJ1-2	CASSLAGGKGYTF	TGTGCCAGCAGCTTAGCAGGGGGCAAAGGCTACACCTTC
few	TRBD1	TRBV27	TRBJ2-3	CASSLTWDRSDTQYF	TGTGCCAGCAGTTTAACATGGGACAGATCAGATACGCAGTATTTT
-	-	TRBV25-1	TRBJ2-3	CASSRRQVNTDTQYF	TGTGCCAGCAGCCGGCGACAGGTGAACACAGATACGCAGTATTTT
-	TRBD1	TRBV5-1	TRBJ2-2	CASSLRTGAYTGELFF	TGCGCCAGCAGCTTGAGGACAGGGGCCTACACCGGGGAGCTGTTTTTT
-	-	TRBV27	TRBJ2-1	CASSSEGTTYNEQFF	TGTGCCAGCAGTTCGGAGGGGACCACGTACAATGAGCAGTTCTTC
many	-	TRBV5-6	TRBJ1-1	CASSLAVEAFF	TGTGCCAGCAGCCTGGCGGTTGAAGCTTTCTTT
many	TRBD1	TRBV11-2	TRBJ1-4	CASSLGDRGSEKLFF	TGTGCCAGCAGCTTAGGCGACAGGGGTAGTGAAAAACTGTTTTTT
many	-	TRBV6-1	TRBJ1-1	CASSQVTEAFF	TGTGCCAGCTCACAGGTTACTGAAGCTTTCTTT
many	-	TRBV10-3	TRBJ1-2	CAIRQGENYGYTF	TGTGCCATCAGACAGGGAGAAAACTATGGCTACACCTTC
few	TRBD1	TRBV18	TRBJ2-2	CASSPGQGISGELFF	TGTGCCAGCTCACCGGGACAGGGGATTTCCGGGGAGCTGTTTTTT
many	TRBD2	TRBV6-5	TRBJ2-7	CASSWVLAGRWTLEQYF	TGTGCCAGCAGTTGGGTTTTAGCGGGAAGGTGGACCTTGGAGCAGTACTTC
few	TRBD2	TRBV11-2	TRBJ2-1	CASSQLAGAGEQFF	TGTGCCAGCAGCCAGCTAGCGGGAGCTGGGGAGCAGTTCTTC
-	-	TRBV29-1	TRBJ2-1	CSVDILGEQFF	TGCAGCGTTGATATATTAGGGGAGCAGTTCTTC
many	-	TRBV20-1	TRBJ2-6	CSASRGEVGANVLTF	TGCAGTGCTAGCAGGGGGGAGGTTGGGGCCAACGTCCTGACTTTC
many	-	TRBV20-1	TRBJ2-4	CSARGGQGLDIQYF	TGCAGTGCTAGAGGAGGGCAGGGGCTAGACATTCAGTACTTC
many	-	TRBV6-1	TRBJ2-7	CASKAELAEQYF	TGTGCCAGCAAGGCAGAACTGGCCGAGCAGTACTTC
many	TRBD1	TRBV30	TRBJ1-1	CAWSLGGGLGEAFF	TGTGCCTGGAGCTTGGGAGGGGGCCTCGGTGAAGCTTTCTTT
few	TRBD2	TRBV7-9	TRBJ2-2	CASSWTREGELFF	TGTGCCAGCAGCTGGACGCGGGAGGGGGAGCTGTTTTTT
many	-	TRBV11-2	TRBJ2-7	CASRIEGGFSYEQYF	TGTGCCAGCCGGATCGAGGGGGGCTTCTCCTACGAGCAGTACTTC
many	-	TRBV12-3/TRBV12-4	TRBJ2-5	CASSFGSGELETQYF	TGTGCCAGCAGTTTCGGATCGGGAGAGTTGGAGACCCAGTACTTC
many	-	TRBV29-1	TRBJ2-5	CSVEQGKVGETQYF	TGCAGCGTTGAACAGGGGAAGGTAGGAGAGACCCAGTACTTC
many	TRBD2	TRBV20-1	TRBJ2-3	CSASKLAGADTQYF	TGCAGTGCTAGCAAGCTAGCGGGAGCGGATACGCAGTATTTT
few	-	TRBV6-2/TRBV6-3	TRBJ1-2	CASSSQDLFYGYTF	TGTGCCAGCAGTTCTCAAGATCTTTTCTATGGCTACACCTTC
once	TRBD2	TRBV10-3	TRBJ2-1	CAISAETGTRLAGRLSYNEQFF	TGTGCCATCAGTGCCGAGACAGGTACGCGACTAGCGGGACGACTCTCCTACAATGAGCAGTTCTTC
many	-	TRBV13	TRBJ2-1	CASSPLLGPTEQFF	TGTGCCAGCAGCCCGCTACTAGGGCCGACCGAGCAGTTCTTC
-	-	TRBV5-1	TRBJ2-7	CASSLIPEPTSYEQYF	TGCGCCAGCAGCTTGATCCCCGAACCAACAAGCTACGAGCAGTACTTC
many	TRBD2	TRBV6-2/TRBV6-3	TRBJ2-1	CASRVTTSGRVNEQFF	TGTGCCAGCAGGGTAACGACTAGCGGGAGGGTTAATGAGCAGTTCTTC
-	-	TRBV27	TRBJ2-7	CASSLTVVSYEQYF	TGTGCCAGCAGTTTAACAGTCGTCTCCTACGAGCAGTACTTC
-	TRBD1	TRBV2	TRBJ1-2	CASNGGWGQEYGYTF	TGTGCCAGCAACGGTGGTTGGGGACAGGAGTATGGCTACACCTTC